The entry that follows covers one TCR beta chain sequence. Its specificity is not known. The CDR3 is 17 residues long. In germline, CDR1 is SGHNT, CDR2 YYREEE (reference sequence). The V and J ends lost 0 bases and 8 bases, in that order; junction bases with no gene match: 14. These data come from a study of OX40 agonist ivuxolimab in advanced cancers. TCRdb keeps only in-frame clones here, not all; method: immunoSEQ multiplex PCR. Among 75,000 to 95,000 clones, more than 75% were seen once, and the ten largest hold more than 4%. Study-level results: Both blood CD4+ and CD8+ T cells showed clonal growth by week 6 at 0.1 to 3.0 mg/kg.

The J gene is TRBJ1-2, the V gene TRBV5-4; 9 bases align to TRBD1. The sequence derives from an adult with an advanced solid tumor such as melanoma, head and neck, liver or kidney cancer. The material was CD4+ or CD8+ T cells sorted from blood, obtained in a trial of the OX40 agonist ivuxolimab. The CDR3 region has the DNA TGTGCCAGCAGCTTGGATCCGGGACAGGGCCGTGAAAGGGGCTACACCTTC. It is translated as CASSLDPGQGRERGYTF.